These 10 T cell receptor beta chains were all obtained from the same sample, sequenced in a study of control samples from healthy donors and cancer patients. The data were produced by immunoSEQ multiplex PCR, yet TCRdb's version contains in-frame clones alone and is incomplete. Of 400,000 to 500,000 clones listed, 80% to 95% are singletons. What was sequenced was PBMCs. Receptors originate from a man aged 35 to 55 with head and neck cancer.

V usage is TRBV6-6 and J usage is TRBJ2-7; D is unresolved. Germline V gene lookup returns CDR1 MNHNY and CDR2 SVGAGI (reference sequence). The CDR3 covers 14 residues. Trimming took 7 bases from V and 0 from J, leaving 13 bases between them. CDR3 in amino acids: CASTDGSFSYEQYF. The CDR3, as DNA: TGTGCCAGCACCGACGGTTCCTTCTCCTACGAGCAGTACTTC.

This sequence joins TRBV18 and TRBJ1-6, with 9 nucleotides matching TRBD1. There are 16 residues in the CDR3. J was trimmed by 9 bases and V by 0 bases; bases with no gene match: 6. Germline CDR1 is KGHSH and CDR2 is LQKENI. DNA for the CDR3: TGTGCCAGCTCACCACCGGGACAGGGCTTGGTTTCACCCCTCCACTTT. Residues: CASSPPGQGLVSPLHF. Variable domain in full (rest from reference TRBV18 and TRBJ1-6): NAGVMQNPRHLVRRRGQEARLRCSPMKGHSHVYWYRQLPEEGLKFMVYLQKENIIDESGMPKERFSAEFPKEGPSILRIQQVVRGDSAAYFCASSPPGQGLVSPLHFGNGTRLTVT.

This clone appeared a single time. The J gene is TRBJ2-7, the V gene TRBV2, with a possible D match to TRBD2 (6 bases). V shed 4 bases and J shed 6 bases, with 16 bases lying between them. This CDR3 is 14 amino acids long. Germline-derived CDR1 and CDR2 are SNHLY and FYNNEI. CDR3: CASSGSREPTEQYF. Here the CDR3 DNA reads TGTGCCAGCAGTGGTAGTCGGGAGCCTACCGAGCAGTACTTC.

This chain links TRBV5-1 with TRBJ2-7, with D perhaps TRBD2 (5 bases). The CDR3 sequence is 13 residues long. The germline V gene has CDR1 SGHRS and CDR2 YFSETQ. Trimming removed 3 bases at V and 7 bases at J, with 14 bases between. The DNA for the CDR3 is TGCGCCAGCAGCTCGGGGTTGAGAGGGGAGCAGTACTTC. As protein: CASSSGLRGEQYF.

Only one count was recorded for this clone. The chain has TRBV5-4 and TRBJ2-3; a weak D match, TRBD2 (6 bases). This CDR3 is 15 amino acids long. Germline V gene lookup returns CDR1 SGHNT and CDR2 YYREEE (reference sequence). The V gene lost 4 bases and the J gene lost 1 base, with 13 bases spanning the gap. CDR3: CASSQTRAGTDTQYF. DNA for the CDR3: TGTGCCAGCAGCCAGACTAGGGCCGGCACAGATACGCAGTATTTT.

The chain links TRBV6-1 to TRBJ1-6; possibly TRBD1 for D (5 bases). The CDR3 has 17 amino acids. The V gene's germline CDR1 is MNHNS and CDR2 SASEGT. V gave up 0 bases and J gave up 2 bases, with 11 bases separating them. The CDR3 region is CASSEANRLTYNSPLHF. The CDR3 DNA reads TGTGCCAGCAGTGAAGCGAACAGGCTGACCTATAATTCACCCCTCCACTTT.

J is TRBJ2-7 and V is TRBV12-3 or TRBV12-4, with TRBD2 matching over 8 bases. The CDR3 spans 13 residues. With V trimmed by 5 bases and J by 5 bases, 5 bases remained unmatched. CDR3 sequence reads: CASSRGLAHEQYF. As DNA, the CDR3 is TGTGCCAGCAGTCGCGGACTAGCCCACGAGCAGTACTTC.

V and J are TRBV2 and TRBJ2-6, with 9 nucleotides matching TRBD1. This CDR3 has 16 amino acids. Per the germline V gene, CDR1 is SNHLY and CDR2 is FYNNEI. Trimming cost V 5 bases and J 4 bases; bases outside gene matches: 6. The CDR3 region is CASSPGTGSGANVLTF. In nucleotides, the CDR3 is TGTGCCAGCAGTCCCGGGACAGGGAGCGGGGCCAACGTCCTGACTTTC.

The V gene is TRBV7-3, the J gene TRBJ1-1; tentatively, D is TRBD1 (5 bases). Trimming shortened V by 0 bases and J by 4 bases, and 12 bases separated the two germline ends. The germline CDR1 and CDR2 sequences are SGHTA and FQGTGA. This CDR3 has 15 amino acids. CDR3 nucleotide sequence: TGTGCCAGCAGCTTAACTCAGTCGGGGGTCACTGAAGCTTTCTTT. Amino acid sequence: CASSLTQSGVTEAFF.

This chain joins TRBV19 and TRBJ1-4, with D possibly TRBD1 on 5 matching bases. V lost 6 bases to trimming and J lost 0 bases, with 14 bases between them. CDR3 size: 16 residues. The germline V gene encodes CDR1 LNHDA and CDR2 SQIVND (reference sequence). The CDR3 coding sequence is TGTGCCAGTAGAACACAGGATTCATCAACTAATGAAAAACTGTTTTTT. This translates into CASRTQDSSTNEKLFF.